This TCR beta chain stems from a study of cytomegalovirus exposure and HLA in healthy donors. General study points: Most TCR sequences were rare, but some public TCRs occurred in many donors.

Only in-frame clones appear in the TCRdb table, and some are missing; sequencing was by immunoSEQ multiplex PCR. The sample lists about 120,000 clones, about 85% occurring once. From germline, CDR1 is SGHVS and CDR2 FQNEAQ. The V gene lost 0 bases and the J gene lost 5 bases, with 7 bases spanning the gap. The CDR3 totals 13 residues. To note about this clone: Its antigen is not known.

The clonotype was recovered from a woman aged 25 to 39 in good health and CMV-seronegative. The rearrangement links TRBV7-8 to TRBJ2-5, with no clear D. Specimen: PBMCs. As DNA, the CDR3 is TGTGCCAGCAGCTTAGCCCTCCGGGAGACCCAGTACTTC. It is translated as CASSLALRETQYF.